This T cell receptor beta chain was documented in a study of response to subunit inactivated influenza vaccine. This clonotype was counted many times. The CDR3 covers 14 residues. Losses at the gene ends were 10 bases for V and 3 bases for J; bases not matched to a gene: 7. Germline CDR1 LNHDA, CDR2 SQIVND (reference sequence). Each CDR3 protein gets one entry after TCRdb re-called the RT-PCR reads with MiXCR. This sample yields approximately 530,000 distinct CDR3 sequences, of which more than 7% are seen a single time; about an eighth belongs to the top ten. The sequences come from PBMCs from blood, collected less than 25 months after vaccination. The rearrangement uses TRBV19 and TRBJ2-2, with 8 bases that match TRBD1. This TCR came from a man between 50 and 70 years old who received an inactivated influenza vaccine. The CDR3, as DNA: TGTGCCACCCGACAGGGGACACACACCGGGGAGCTGTTTTTT. Its protein product is CATRQGTHTGELFF.